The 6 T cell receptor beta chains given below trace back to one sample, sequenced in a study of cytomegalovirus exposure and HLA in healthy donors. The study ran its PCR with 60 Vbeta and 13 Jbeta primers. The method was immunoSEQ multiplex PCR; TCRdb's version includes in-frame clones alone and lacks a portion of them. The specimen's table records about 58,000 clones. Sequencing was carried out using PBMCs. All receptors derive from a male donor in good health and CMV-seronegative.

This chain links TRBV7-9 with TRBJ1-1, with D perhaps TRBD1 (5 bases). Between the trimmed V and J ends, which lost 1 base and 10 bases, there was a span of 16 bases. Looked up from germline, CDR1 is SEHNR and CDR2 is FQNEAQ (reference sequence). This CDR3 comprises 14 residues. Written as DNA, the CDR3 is TGTGCCAGCAGCTTAGATTCCCCGGGGCGGGGAGCTTTCTTT. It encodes CASSLDSPGRGAFF.

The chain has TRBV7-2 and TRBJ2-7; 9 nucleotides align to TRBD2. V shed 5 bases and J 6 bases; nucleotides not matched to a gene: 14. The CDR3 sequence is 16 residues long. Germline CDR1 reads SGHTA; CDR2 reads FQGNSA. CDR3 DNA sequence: TGTGCCAGCAGCCAAGATAGTAGCGGGGGTTTAGGCGAGCAGTACTTC. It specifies CASSQDSSGGLGEQYF. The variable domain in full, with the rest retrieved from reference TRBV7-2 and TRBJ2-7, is GAGVSQSPSNKVTEKGKDVELRCDPISGHTALYWYRQSLGQGLEFLIYFQGNSAPDKSGLPSDRFSAERTGGSVSTLTIQRTQQEDSAVYLCASSQDSSGGLGEQYFGPGTRLTVT.

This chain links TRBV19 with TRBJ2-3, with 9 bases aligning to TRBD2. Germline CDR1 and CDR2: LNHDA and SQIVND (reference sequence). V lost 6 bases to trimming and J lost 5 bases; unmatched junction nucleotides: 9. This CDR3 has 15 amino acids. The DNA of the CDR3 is TGTGCCAGTAGCCTACCGGGACTAGCCAAAGATACGCAGTATTTT. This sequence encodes CASSLPGLAKDTQYF. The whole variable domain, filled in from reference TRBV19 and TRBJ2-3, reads DGGITQSPKYLFRKEGQNVTLSCEQNLNHDAMYWYRQDPGQGLRLIYYSQIVNDFQKGDIAEGYSVSREKKESFPLTVTSAQKNPTAFYLCASSLPGLAKDTQYFGPGTRLTVL.

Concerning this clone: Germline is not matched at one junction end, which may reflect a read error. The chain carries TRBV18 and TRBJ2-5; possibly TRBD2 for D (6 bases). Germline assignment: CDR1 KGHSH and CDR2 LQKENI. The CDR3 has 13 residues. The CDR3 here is CASSPGLQENQYF. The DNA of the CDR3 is TGTGCCAGCTCGCCGGGACTCCAAGAGAACCAGTACTTC.

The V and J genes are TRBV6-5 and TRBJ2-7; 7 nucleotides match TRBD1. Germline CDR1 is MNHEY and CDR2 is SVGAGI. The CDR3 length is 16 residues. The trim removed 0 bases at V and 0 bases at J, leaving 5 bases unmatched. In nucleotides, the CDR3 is TGTGCCAGCAGTTACTCGGGACAGTCGAGCTCCTACGAGCAGTACTTC. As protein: CASSYSGQSSSYEQYF.

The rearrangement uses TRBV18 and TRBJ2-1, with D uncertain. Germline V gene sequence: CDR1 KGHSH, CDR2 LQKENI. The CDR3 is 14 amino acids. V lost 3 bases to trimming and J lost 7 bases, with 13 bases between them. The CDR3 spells CASSPLGVGNEQFF. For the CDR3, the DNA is TGTGCCAGCTCACCTCTAGGAGTTGGGAATGAGCAGTTCTTC.